This T cell receptor beta chain was sequenced for a study of neurological immune-mediated disorders. TCRdb reprocessed the 5' RACE reads with MiXCR, giving one entry per CDR3 protein. The table lists some 68,000 distinct CDR3 sequences, roughly 13% of them singletons, with around 4.3% in the top ten. The CDR3 consists of 16 residues. V gave up 3 bases and J gave up 4 bases; unmatched junction bases: 10. Germline V CDR1 and CDR2: DFQATT, SNEGSKA (reference sequence). This clonotype was detected many times. Stated time point: longitudinal time-point 1 (baseline). This receptor was taken from a female donor with HTLV-1-associated myelopathy (HAM/TSP). V usage is TRBV20-1 and J usage is TRBJ2-3; TRBD1 matches 10 bases. Material for sequencing was PBMCs. CDR3 region: CSARGRQGARADTQYF. DNA of the CDR3: TGCAGTGCTAGGGGAAGACAGGGGGCGAGGGCAGATACGCAGTATTTT.